The entry below gives a single TCR beta chain sequence along with its context. Some clones are missing from TCRdb's copy, which holds only in-frame ones; the method was immunoSEQ multiplex PCR. The sample records 200,000 to 250,000 clones, 80% being singletons. The data belong to a study of blood T cell repertoires in COVID-19. Study background: The cDNA or gDNA used as material had been derived from T cells, B-cell-depleted T cells, or PBMCs.

The ends lost 6 bases at V and 5 bases at J; junction bases unmatched: 9. CDR3 size: 14 residues. CDR1 MNHEY and CDR2 SVGAGI come from the germline V gene. The sample taken for sequencing was peripheral blood. This TCR derives from a woman between 65 and 79 years old with acute or convalescent COVID-19. The genes are TRBV6-5 and TRBJ2-5, with 7 bases matching TRBD2. CDR3 region: CASSPTSWFETQYF. The DNA for the CDR3 is TGTGCCAGCAGCCCGACTAGCTGGTTTGAGACCCAGTACTTC.